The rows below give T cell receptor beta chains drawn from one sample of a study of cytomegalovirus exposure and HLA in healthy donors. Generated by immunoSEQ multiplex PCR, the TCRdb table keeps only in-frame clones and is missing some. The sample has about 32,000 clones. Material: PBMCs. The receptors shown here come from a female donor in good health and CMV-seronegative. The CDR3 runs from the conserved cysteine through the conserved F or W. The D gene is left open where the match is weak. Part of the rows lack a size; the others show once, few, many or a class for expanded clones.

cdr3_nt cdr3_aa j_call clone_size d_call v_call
TGTGCCAGCAGCGAGGGGCGGGGCAGGTTCTACGAGCAGTACTTC CASSEGRGRFYEQYF TRBJ2-7 NA NA TRBV9
TGTGCCAGCAGGGGACAGGGGGCTGGGGCCAACGTCCTGACTTTC CASRGQGAGANVLTF TRBJ2-6 NA TRBD1 TRBV27
TGTGCCAGCAGCCAGGGGGTGAGACACATGAACACTGAAGCTTTCTTT CASSQGVRHMNTEAFF TRBJ1-1 NA TRBD1 TRBV7-2
TGTGCCAGCAGCTTGGGGCGACAGGGGAGCTACGAGCAGTACTTC CASSLGRQGSYEQYF TRBJ2-7 NA TRBD1 TRBV5-6
TGTGCCAGCAGTTACGCGGGACAGGGGGCCGAGCAGTACTTC CASSYAGQGAEQYF TRBJ2-7 NA TRBD1 TRBV6-5
TGTGCCAGCAGTTCGGACAGGGCAGACCAGCCCCAGCATTTT CASSSDRADQPQHF TRBJ1-5 NA TRBD1 TRBV5-6
TGTGCCAGCAGTGACTTGGACAGGGTCCAGCCCCAGCATTTT CASSDLDRVQPQHF TRBJ1-5 NA TRBD1 TRBV6-1
TGTGCCAGCAGTGACAGTTACAATGAGCAGTTCTTC CASSDSYNEQFF TRBJ2-1 NA NA TRBV2
TGTGCCATCAGGCCGACAGGAGGCTCCTATAATTCACCCCTCCACTTT CAIRPTGGSYNSPLHF TRBJ1-6 medium-sized NA TRBV10-3
TGTGCCAGCAGCGTAATCCCAGGGTCGGAGACCCAGTACTTC CASSVIPGSETQYF TRBJ2-5 NA NA TRBV9
TGTGCCAGCAGCCAGGGAGGGTACGAGCAGTACTTC CASSQGGYEQYF TRBJ2-7 NA TRBD2 TRBV7-3
TGTGCCTGGAGTGTACACAGGGCCCATGGCTACACCTTC CAWSVHRAHGYTF TRBJ1-2 NA NA TRBV30
TGCGCCAGCAGCTTGGACGGGGGGGGCAATGAGCAGTTCTTC CASSLDGGGNEQFF TRBJ2-1 NA TRBD2 TRBV5-1
TGTGCCAGCTCCCTACCGGCGGTGAACACCGGGGAGCTGTTTTTT CASSLPAVNTGELFF TRBJ2-2 NA NA TRBV7-9
TGCAGCGTTGAAGATAAGTCAGGGGGCGGAGAAAAACTGTTTTTT CSVEDKSGGGEKLFF TRBJ1-4 NA TRBD1 TRBV29-1
TGTGCCAGCAGTTCCCAGGGACAGGGCGCCTACGAGCAGTACTTC CASSSQGQGAYEQYF TRBJ2-7 NA TRBD1 TRBV28
TGTGCCAGCAGCTTCAGGACAGGGGGCAATTCACCCCTCCACTTT CASSFRTGGNSPLHF TRBJ1-6 NA TRBD1 TRBV9
TGTGCCAGCAGTGGGCCTAGGGGCAATGAGCAGTTCTTC CASSGPRGNEQFF TRBJ2-1 NA NA TRBV6-5
TGTGCCAGCAGCGCCCGACAGGGAGAAGGCTACACCTTC CASSARQGEGYTF TRBJ1-2 NA TRBD1 TRBV9
TGTGCCAGCAGTCCCGGACAGGGGGTCTACGAGCAGTACTTC CASSPGQGVYEQYF TRBJ2-7 NA TRBD1 TRBV6-1
TGTGCCAGCAGTGCGGCCTCTTCCTATGGCTACACCTTC CASSAASSYGYTF TRBJ1-2 NA NA TRBV6-6
TGTGCCAGTAGTATAAGGACAGAATATGGCTACACCTTC CASSIRTEYGYTF TRBJ1-2 NA NA TRBV19
TGTGCCAGCTCACCAAGGTCGACGGACCAGGGGACCCAGTACTTC CASSPRSTDQGTQYF TRBJ2-5 NA NA TRBV18
TGTGCCAGCCTCCGATCCGGCTATGGCTACACCTTC CASLRSGYGYTF TRBJ1-2 NA NA TRBV2
TGTGCCACCAGCAGAGATCAGGGAGGCACTGAAGCTTTCTTT CATSRDQGGTEAFF TRBJ1-1 NA NA TRBV15
TGTGCCAGCGGCCGGGCAGGGTCCTACGAGCAGTACTTC CASGRAGSYEQYF TRBJ2-7 NA NA TRBV4-2
TGCGCCAGCAGTGTAGCTCCAACCGAACCATACGAGCAGTACTTC CASSVAPTEPYEQYF TRBJ2-7 NA NA TRBV10-2
TGTGCCAGCAGCCCTTTGACAGGGGGAGGTCAGCCCCAGCATTTT CASSPLTGGGQPQHF TRBJ1-5 NA TRBD1 TRBV28
TGTGCCAGCAGTTTGAGACAGAACTATGGCTACACCTTC CASSLRQNYGYTF TRBJ1-2 NA NA TRBV28
TGCAGCGTTGCAGGGTCCTACAATGAGCAGTTCTTC CSVAGSYNEQFF TRBJ2-1 NA NA TRBV29-1
TGTGCCAGCAGTTCCGACCCGGGAGCTAGCACAGATACGCAGTATTTT CASSSDPGASTDTQYF TRBJ2-3 NA NA TRBV5-4
TGTGCCAGCAGTGACGGGACTAGCGGGGGAGATACGCAGTATTTT CASSDGTSGGDTQYF TRBJ2-3 medium-sized TRBD2 TRBV6-4
TGTGCCAGCAGTGGGGGGAAGAGAATCCAGTACTTC CASSGGKRIQYF TRBJ2-5 NA NA TRBV27
TGTGCTAGTGGTTTGCCCCCCGACAGGGATGGCTACACCTTC CASGLPPDRDGYTF TRBJ1-2 NA TRBD1 TRBV12-5
TGTGCCAGCCAGACGGGGGGGAGCTCCTATAATTCACCCCTCCACTTT CASQTGGSSYNSPLHF TRBJ1-6 NA NA TRBV2
TGTGCCAGCAGCCGAACCTGGGGGGGGCAGAGAAATGAAAAACTGTTTTTT CASSRTWGGQRNEKLFF TRBJ1-4 NA NA TRBV9
TGTGCCAGCAGTGAACGGACCGGGACAGGGATAGCCAAAAACATTCAGTACTTC CASSERTGTGIAKNIQYF TRBJ2-4 NA TRBD1 TRBV6-1
TGTGCCAGCAGCTTAGCGGGGAGGGGGGCTAGCTTT CASSLAGRGASF TRBJ2-3 NA NA TRBV7-2
TGTGCCAGTAGCGGGACTAGCACAGATACGCAGTATTTT CASSGTSTDTQYF TRBJ2-3 NA NA TRBV19
TGTGCCAGCACCCCGACTAGACCCCATACGGGTGAGCAGTTCTTC CASTPTRPHTGEQFF TRBJ2-1 NA NA TRBV28
TGTGCCAGCAGCTTGAGTCAGGGGATGGTGAATGAGCAGTTCTTC CASSLSQGMVNEQFF TRBJ2-1 NA NA TRBV5-4
TGTGCCAGCAGCTCACCTGGAGCTAATGAAAAACTGTTTTTT CASSSPGANEKLFF TRBJ1-4 NA NA TRBV7-9
TGTGCCAGCAGCTTGGCAGGGGGCTGGAGCAATCAGCCCCAGCATTTT CASSLAGGWSNQPQHF TRBJ1-5 NA TRBD1 TRBV5-6
TGTGCCAGCAGTAAGACAGGCTACGAGCAGTACTTC CASSKTGYEQYF TRBJ2-7 NA NA TRBV25-1
TGTGCCAGCAGCTTAGACTCGGGACATATTCAAGAGACCCAGTACTTC CASSLDSGHIQETQYF TRBJ2-5 NA NA TRBV11-2
TGTGCCAGCAGTGAAGCAAGGGACAGGGCTGAAGCTTTCTTT CASSEARDRAEAFF TRBJ1-1 NA TRBD1 TRBV6-1
TGTGCCAGCAGGGGGGGGATGAACACTGAAGCTTTCTTT CASRGGMNTEAFF TRBJ1-1 NA NA TRBV6-6
TGTGCCAGCATAGCCACAGGGCCCAACACCGGGGAGCTGTTTTTT CASIATGPNTGELFF TRBJ2-2 NA NA TRBV2
TGTGCCAGCAGCCAAGAAGAAGGGACAGAAGGGGAGTATGGCTACACCTTC CASSQEEGTEGEYGYTF TRBJ1-2 NA TRBD1 TRBV4-2
TGTGCCAGCAGCTTAAGTCCCCAGGGGGTTTACGAGCAGTACTTC CASSLSPQGVYEQYF TRBJ2-7 NA TRBD1 TRBV7-6
TGTGCCAGCAGACGGACTAGCGGGGGGTCTAGCACAGATACGCAGTATTTT CASRRTSGGSSTDTQYF TRBJ2-3 NA TRBD2 TRBV9
TGTGCCAGCAGTCTCACGACAGGCTTCAATCAGCCCCAGCATTTT CASSLTTGFNQPQHF TRBJ1-5 NA NA TRBV28
TGTGCCAGTAGTTTACGGGGGGGGCGAAATGAAAAACTGTTTTTT CASSLRGGRNEKLFF TRBJ1-4 NA NA TRBV19
TGTGCCAGCAGCCTGACGGGAAACTCTGGAAACACCATATATTTT CASSLTGNSGNTIYF TRBJ1-3 NA NA TRBV16
TGCGCCAGCAGCCAGGAAGGGGGCGCAGTAGGCTACACCTTC CASSQEGGAVGYTF TRBJ1-2 NA TRBD1 TRBV5-1
TGCGCCAGCAGCGGGACAGCGAACACTGAAGCTTTCTTT CASSGTANTEAFF TRBJ1-1 NA TRBD1 TRBV5-1
TGTGCCAGCAGCTTTCCCACAGCGGAACAGTACTTC CASSFPTAEQYF TRBJ2-7 NA NA TRBV5-6
TGTGCCAGCAGCGTAGACCCTCAGGGTGGGGGGGGCACTGAAGCTTTCTTT CASSVDPQGGGGTEAFF TRBJ1-1 NA NA TRBV9